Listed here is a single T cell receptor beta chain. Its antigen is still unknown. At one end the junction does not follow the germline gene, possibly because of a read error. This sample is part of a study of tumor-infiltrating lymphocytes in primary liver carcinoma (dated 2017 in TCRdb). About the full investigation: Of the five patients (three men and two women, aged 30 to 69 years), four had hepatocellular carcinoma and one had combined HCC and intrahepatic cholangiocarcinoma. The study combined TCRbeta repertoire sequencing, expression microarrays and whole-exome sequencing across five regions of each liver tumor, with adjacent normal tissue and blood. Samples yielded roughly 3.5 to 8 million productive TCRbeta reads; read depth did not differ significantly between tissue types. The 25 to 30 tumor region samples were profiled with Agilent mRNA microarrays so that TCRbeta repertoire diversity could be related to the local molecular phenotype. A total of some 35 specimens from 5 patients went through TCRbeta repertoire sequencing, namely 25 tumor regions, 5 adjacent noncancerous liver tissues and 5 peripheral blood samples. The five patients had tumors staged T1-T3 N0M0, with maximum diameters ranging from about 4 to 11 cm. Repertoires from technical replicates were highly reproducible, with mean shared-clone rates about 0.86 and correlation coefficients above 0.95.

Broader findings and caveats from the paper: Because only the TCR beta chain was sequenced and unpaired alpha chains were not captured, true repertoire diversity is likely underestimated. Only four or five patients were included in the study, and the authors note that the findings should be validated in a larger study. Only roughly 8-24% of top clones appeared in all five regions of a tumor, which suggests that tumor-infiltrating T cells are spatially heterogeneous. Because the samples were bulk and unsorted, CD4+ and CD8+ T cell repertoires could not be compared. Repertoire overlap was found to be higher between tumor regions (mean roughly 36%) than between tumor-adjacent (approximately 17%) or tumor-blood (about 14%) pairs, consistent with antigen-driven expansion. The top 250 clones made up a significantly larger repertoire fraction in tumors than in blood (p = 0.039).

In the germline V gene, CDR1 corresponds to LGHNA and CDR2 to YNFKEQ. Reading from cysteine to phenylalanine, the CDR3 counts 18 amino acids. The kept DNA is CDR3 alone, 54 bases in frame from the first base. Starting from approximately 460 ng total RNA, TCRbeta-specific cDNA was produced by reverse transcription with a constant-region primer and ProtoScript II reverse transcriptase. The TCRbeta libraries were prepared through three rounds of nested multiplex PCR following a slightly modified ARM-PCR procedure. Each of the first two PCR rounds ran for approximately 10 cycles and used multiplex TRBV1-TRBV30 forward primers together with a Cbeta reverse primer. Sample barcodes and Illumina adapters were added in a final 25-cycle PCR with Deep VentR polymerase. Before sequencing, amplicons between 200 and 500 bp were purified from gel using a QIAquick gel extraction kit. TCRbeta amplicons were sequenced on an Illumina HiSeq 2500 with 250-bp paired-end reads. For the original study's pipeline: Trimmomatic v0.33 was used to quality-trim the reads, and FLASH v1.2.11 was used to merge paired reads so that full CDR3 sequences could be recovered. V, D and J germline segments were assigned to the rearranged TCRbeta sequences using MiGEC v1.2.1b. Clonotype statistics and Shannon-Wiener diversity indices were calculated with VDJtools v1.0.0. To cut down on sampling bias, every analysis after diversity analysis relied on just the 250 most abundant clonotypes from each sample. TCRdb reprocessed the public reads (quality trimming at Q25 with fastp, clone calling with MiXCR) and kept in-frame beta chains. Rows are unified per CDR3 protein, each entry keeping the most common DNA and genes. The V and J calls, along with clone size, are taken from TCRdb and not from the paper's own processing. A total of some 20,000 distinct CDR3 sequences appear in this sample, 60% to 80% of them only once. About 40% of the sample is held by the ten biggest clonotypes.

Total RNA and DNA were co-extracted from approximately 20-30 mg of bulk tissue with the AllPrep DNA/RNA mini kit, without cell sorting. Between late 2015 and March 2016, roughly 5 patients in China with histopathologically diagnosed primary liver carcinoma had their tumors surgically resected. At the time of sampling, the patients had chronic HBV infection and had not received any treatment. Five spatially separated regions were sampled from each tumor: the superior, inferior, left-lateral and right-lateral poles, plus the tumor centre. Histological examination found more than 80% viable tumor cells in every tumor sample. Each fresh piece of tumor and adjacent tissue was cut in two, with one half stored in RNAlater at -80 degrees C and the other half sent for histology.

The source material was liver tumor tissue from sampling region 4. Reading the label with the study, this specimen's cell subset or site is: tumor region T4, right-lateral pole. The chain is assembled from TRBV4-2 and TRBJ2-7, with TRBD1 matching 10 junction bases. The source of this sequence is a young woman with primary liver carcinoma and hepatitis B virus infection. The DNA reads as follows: TGTGCCAGTAGCCAGGGACACCTAGGACAGGGGGGACTGCGCGAGCAGTACTTC. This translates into CASSQGHLGQGGLREQYF.